This TCR beta chain stems from a study of monozygotic twins with inflammatory bowel disease. There are 15 residues in the CDR3. The V gene's germline CDR1 is MNHEY and CDR2 SMNVEV (reference sequence). Whole-study findings and limits: None of the different T cell subtypes could be distinguished from one another.

UMIs containing a 6-nucleotide sample barcode were added via template switching. Using TCRalpha and TCRbeta cDNA, the researchers carried out two nested PCRs that lasted roughly 16 and 10 cycles. TCRdb reprocessed the 5' RACE reads, keeping one entry per CDR3 protein, no DNA. The sample totals 400,000 to 500,000 distinct CDR3 sequences. Note on this clonotype: Antigen: not known.

The TCR originated in a human donor with ulcerative colitis or Crohn's disease, or a healthy co-twin of an affected twin (not recorded which). Specimen: blood. The rearrangement uses TRBV27 and TRBJ2-2; the D gene TCRdb calls, TRBD1, cannot be checked with no DNA. The CDR3 sequence is CASSFGDRGLRELFF.